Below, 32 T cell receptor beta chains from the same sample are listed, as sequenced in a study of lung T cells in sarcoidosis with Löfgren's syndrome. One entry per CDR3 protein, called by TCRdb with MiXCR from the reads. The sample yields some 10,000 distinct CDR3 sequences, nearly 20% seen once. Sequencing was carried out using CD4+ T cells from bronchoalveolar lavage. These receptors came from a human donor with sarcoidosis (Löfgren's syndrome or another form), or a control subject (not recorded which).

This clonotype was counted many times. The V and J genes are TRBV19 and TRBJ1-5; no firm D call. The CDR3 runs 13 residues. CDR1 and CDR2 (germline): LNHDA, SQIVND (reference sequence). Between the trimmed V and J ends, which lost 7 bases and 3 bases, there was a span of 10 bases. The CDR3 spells CASTAGVNQPQHF. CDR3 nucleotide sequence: TGTGCCAGTACCGCGGGCGTCAATCAGCCCCAGCATTTT.

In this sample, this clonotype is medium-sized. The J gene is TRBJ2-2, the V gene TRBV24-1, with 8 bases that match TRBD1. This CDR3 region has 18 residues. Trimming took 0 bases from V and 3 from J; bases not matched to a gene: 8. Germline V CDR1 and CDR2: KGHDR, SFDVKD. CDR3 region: CATSDLGRQGADTGELFF. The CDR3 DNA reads TGTGCCACCAGTGATTTGGGTCGCCAGGGGGCAGACACCGGGGAGCTGTTTTTT.

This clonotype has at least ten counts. In DNA form, the CDR3 reads TGTGCCAGCAGCTTACTCCGGGACAGCTCCTACGAGCAGTACTTC. Amino acid sequence: CASSLLRDSSYEQYF. This chain links TRBV7-8 with TRBJ2-7; 7 bases match TRBD1. Germline trimming cut 2 bases from V and 0 bases from J; bases unmatched to any gene: 4. This CDR3 is built from 15 residues. Germline V gene sequence: CDR1 SGHVS, CDR2 FQNEAQ.

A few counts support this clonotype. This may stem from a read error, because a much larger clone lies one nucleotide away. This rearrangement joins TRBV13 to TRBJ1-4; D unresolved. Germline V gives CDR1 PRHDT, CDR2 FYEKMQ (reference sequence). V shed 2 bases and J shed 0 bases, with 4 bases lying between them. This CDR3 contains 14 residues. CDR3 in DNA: TGTGCCAGCAGCTTAAGTGCAACTAATGAAAAACTGTTTTTT. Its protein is CASSLSATNEKLFF.

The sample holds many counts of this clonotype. The DNA for the CDR3 is TGCAGTGCTAGAGATCAGGTGCTAGCCAAAAACATTCAGTACTTC. The encoded protein is CSARDQVLAKNIQYF. The chain recombines TRBV20-1 with TRBJ2-4, with D unresolved. From germline, CDR1 is DFQATT and CDR2 SNEGSKA (reference sequence). The V end was cut by 0 bases, the J end by 0 bases, with 9 bases between. CDR3 size: 15 residues.

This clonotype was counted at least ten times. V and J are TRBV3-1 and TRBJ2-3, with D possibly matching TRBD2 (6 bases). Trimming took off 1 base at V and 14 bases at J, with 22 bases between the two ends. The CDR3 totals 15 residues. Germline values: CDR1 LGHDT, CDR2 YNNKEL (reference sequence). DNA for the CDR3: TGTGCCAGCAGCCAAGGCGACCCCGGGAGATCAACCGGGTATTTT. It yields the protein CASSQGDPGRSTGYF.

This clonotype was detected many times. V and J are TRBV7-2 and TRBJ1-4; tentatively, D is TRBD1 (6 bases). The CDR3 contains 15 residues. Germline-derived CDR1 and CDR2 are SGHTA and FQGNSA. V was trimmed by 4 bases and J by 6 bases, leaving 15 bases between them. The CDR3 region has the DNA TGTGCCAGCAGCTCCCAGTGGGGGGGCGATGAAAAACTGTTTTTT. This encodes CASSSQWGGDEKLFF.

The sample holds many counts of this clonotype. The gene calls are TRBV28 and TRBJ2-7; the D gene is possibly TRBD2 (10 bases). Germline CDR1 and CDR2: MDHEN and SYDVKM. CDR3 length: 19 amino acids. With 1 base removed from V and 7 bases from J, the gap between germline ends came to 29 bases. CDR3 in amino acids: CASSLFGQGTPGLAREQYF. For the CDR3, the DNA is TGTGCCAGCAGTTTATTTGGACAGGGGACCCCGGGACTAGCGAGGGAGCAGTACTTC.

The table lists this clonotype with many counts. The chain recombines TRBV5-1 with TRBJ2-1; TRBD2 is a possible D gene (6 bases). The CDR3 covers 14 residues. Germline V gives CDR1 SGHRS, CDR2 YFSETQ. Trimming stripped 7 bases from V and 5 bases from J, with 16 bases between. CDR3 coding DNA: TGCGCCAGCCAGCCGCGCGGGGATGACAATGAGCAGTTCTTC. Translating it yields CASQPRGDDNEQFF.

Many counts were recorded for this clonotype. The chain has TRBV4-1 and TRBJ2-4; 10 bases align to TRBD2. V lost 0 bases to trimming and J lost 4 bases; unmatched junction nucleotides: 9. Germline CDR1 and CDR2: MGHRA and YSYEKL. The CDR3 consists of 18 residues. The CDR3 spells CASSQDQSSGRGKNIQYF. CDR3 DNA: TGCGCCAGCAGCCAAGATCAATCTAGCGGGAGAGGTAAAAACATTCAGTACTTC.

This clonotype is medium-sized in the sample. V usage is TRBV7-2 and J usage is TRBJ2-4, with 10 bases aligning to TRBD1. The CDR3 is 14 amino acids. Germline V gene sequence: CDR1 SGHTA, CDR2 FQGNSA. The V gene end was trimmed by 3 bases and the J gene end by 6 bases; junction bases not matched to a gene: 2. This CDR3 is CASSLTGGRNIQYF. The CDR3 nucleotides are TGTGCCAGCAGCTTGACAGGGGGCCGAAACATTCAGTACTTC.

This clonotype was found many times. As DNA, the CDR3 is TGTGCCAGCAGCGCGCGCCTCAGCGGGGGAACCTACGAGCAGTACTTC. Encoded protein: CASSARLSGGTYEQYF. This chain links TRBV3-1 with TRBJ2-7; 8 nucleotides agree with TRBD2. Germline loops: CDR1 LGHDT, CDR2 YNNKEL (reference sequence). The CDR3 is 16 residues long. Trimming cost V 5 bases and J 2 bases; bases outside gene matches: 11.

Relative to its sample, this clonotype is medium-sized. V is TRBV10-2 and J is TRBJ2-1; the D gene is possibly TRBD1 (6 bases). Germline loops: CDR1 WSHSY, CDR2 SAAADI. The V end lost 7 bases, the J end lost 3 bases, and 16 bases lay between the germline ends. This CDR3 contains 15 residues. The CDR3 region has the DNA TGCGCCAGCATGAAGGGGGTCAGTTTCTACAATGAGCAGTTCTTC. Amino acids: CASMKGVSFYNEQFF.

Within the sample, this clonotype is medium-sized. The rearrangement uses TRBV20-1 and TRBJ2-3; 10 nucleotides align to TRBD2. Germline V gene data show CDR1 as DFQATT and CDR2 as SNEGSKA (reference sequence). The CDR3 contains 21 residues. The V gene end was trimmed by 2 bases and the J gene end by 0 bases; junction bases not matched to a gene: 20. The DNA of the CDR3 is TGCAGTGCTAGAATTTTGGCTAGCGGGGGAAAAAGTAGCCATAGCACAGATACGCAGTATTTT. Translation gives CSARILASGGKSSHSTDTQYF.

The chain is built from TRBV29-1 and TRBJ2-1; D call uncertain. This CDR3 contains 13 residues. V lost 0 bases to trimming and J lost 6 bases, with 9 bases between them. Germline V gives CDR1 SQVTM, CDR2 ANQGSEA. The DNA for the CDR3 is TGCAGCGTTGAAGATTGGAACGGCAATGAGCAGTTCTTC. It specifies CSVEDWNGNEQFF.

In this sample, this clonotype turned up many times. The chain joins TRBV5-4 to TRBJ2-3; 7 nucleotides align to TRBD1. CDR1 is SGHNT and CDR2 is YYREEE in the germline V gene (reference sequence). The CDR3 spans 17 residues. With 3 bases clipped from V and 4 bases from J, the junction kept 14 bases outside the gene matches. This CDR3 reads CASSSTTGYNGADTQYF. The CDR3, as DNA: TGTGCCAGCAGCTCGACGACAGGGTATAATGGGGCAGATACGCAGTATTTT.

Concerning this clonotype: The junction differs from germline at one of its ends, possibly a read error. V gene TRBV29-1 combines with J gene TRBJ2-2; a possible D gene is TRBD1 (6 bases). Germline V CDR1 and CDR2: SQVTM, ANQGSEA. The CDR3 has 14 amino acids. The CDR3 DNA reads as TGCAGCGTGGCACCGGACAGAAACACCGGGGAGCTGCTTTTT. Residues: CSVAPDRNTGELLF.

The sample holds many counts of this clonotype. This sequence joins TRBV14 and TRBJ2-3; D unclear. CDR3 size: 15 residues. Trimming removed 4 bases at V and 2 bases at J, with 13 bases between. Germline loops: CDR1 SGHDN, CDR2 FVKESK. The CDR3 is CASSPLDEYTDTQYF. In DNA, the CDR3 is TGTGCCAGCAGCCCCTTGGACGAATACACAGATACGCAGTATTTT.

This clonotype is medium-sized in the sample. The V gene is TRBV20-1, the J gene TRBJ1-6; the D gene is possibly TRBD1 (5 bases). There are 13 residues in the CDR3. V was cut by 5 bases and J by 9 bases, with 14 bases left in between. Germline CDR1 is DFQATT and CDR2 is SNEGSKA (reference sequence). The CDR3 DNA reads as TGCAGTGCTGGGGACGGGGGTGGTTCACCCCTCCACTTT. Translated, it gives CSAGDGGGSPLHF.

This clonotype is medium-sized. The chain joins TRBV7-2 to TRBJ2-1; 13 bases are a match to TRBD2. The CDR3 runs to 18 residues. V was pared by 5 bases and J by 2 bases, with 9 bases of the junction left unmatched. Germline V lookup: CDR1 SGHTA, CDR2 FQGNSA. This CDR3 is CASSPTGTSGVTYNEQFF. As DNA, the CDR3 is TGTGCCAGCAGCCCGACCGGGACTAGCGGGGTGACCTACAATGAGCAGTTCTTC.

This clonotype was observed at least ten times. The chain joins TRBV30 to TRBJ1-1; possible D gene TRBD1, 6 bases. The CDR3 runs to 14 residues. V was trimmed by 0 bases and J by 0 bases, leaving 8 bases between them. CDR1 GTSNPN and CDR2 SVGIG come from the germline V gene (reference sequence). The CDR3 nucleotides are TGTGCCTGGAGTGTCTCAGGGGTGAACACTGAAGCTTTCTTT. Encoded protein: CAWSVSGVNTEAFF.

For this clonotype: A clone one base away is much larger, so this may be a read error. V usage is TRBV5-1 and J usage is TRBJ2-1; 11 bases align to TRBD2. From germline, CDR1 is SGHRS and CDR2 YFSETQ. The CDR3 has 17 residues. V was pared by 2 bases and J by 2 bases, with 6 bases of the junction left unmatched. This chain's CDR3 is CASSFGTGLAAYNEQFF. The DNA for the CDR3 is TGCGCCAGCAGCTTCGGCACGGGACTAGCGGCCTACAATGAGCAGTTCTTC.

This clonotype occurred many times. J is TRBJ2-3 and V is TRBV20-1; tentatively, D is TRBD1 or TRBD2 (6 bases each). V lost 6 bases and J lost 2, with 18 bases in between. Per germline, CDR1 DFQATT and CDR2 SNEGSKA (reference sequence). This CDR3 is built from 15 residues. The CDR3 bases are TGCAGTGCCCGATCGGGGGCCGCCCTCACAGATACGCAGTATTTT. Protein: CSARSGAALTDTQYF.

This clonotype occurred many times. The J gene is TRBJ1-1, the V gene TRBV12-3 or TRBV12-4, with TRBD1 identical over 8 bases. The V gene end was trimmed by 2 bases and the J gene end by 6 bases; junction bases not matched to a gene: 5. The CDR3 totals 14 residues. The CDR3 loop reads CASSLRGGQAEAFF. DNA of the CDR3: TGTGCCAGCAGTTTAAGGGGGGGACAGGCTGAAGCTTTCTTT.

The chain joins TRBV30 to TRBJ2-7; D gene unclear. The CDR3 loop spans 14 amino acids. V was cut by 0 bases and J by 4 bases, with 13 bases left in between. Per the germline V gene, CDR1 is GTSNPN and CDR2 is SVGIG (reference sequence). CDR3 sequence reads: CAWSVLRQSYEQYF. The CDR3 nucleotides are TGTGCCTGGAGTGTACTGCGACAAAGTTACGAGCAGTACTTC. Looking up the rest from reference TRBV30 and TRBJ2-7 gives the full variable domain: SQTIHQWPATLVQPVGSPLSLECTVEGTSNPNLYWYRQAAGRGLQLLFYSVGIGQISSEVPQNLSASRPQDRQFILSSKKLLLSDSGFYLCAWSVLRQSYEQYFGPGTRLTVT.

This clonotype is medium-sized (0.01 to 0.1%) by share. The DNA for the CDR3 is TGTGCCAGCACTCTAGCGGGGTACACAGATACGCAGTATTTT. Translating gives CASTLAGYTDTQYF. The chain carries TRBV6-2 or TRBV6-3 and TRBJ2-3, with 9 bases aligning to TRBD2. CDR1 and CDR2 from the germline V gene are MNHEY and SVGEGT. Trimming cost V 7 bases and J 2 bases; bases outside gene matches: 4. The CDR3 covers 14 residues.

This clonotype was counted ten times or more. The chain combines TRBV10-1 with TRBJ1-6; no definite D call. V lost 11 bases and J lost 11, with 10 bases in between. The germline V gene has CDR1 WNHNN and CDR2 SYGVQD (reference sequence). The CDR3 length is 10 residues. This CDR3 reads CAGWDAPLHF. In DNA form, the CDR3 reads TGCGCCGGGTGGGATGCACCCCTCCACTTT.

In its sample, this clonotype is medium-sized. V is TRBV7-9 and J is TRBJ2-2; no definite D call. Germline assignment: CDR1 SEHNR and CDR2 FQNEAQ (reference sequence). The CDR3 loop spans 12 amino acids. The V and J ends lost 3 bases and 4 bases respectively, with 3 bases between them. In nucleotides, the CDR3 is TGTGCCAGCAGCTTGATCACCGGGGAGCTGTTTTTT. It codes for CASSLITGELFF.

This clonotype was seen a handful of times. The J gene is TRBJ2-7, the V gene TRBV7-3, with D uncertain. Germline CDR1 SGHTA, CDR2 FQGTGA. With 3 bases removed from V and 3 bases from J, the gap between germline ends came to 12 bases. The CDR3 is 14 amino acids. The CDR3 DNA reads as TGTGCCAGCAGCTTTGATGTCGGGTACTACGAGCAGTACTTC. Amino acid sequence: CASSFDVGYYEQYF.

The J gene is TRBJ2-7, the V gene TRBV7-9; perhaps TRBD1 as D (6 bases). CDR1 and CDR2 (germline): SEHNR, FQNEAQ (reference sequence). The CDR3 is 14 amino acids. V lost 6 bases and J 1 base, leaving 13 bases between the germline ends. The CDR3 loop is CASSLTGLSYEQYF. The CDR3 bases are TGTGCCAGCAGTCTTACAGGGCTTTCCTACGAGCAGTACTTC.

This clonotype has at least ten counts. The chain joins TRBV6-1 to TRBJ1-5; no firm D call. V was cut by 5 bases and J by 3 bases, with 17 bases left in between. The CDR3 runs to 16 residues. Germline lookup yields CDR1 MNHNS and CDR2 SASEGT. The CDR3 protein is CASSTPFSGANQPQHF. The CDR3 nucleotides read TGTGCCAGCAGTACCCCATTTTCGGGAGCCAATCAGCCCCAGCATTTT.

CDR3 sequence (DNA): TGTGCCAGCAGCCAATTAGGGGGCGCGGGCACCGGGGAGCTGTTTTTT. Its protein is CASSQLGGAGTGELFF. The chain carries TRBV11-2 and TRBJ2-2, with 7 nucleotides matching TRBD1. J gave up 4 bases and V 5 bases, and 10 bases lay outside the gene matches. This CDR3 comprises 16 residues. Germline lookup yields CDR1 SGHAT and CDR2 FQNNGV.